This entry is about one T cell receptor beta chain. Within the sample, other DNA sequences also encode this same CDR3. Germline lookup yields CDR1 SGHTA and CDR2 FQGNSA. Trimming shortened V by 3 bases and J by 5 bases, and 6 bases separated the two germline ends. The CDR3 is made up of 12 amino acids. This sample is drawn from a study of shared clonotypes between healthy human individuals. Measured with immunoSEQ multiplex PCR; TCRdb has only the in-frame clones, and not every one. The sample has more than 2 million clones; 95% are singletons. The sample taken for sequencing was naive CD4+ T cells sorted from blood. Subset described: CD45RA+ positively selected. This TCR came from a man between 18 and 35 years old in good health. This sequence joins TRBV7-2 and TRBJ2-3; D remains unclear. The CDR3 region is CASSFLGDTQYF. CDR3 nucleotides: TGTGCCAGCAGCTTTTTGGGAGATACGCAGTATTTT.